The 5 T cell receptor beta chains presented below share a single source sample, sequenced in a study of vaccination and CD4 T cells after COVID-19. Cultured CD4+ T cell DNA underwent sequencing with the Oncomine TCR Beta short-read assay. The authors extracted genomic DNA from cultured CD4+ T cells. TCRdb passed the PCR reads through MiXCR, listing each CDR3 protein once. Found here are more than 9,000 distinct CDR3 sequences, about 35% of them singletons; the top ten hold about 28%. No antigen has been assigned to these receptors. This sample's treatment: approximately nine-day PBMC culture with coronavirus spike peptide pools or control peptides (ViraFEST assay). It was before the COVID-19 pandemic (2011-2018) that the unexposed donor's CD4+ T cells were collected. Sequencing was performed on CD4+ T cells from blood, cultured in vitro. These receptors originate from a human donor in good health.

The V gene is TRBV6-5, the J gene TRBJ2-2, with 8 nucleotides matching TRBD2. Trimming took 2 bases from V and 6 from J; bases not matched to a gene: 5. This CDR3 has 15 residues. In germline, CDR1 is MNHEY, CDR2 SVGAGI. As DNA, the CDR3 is TGTGCCAGCAGTTACCCCGGGAGGGTGGCCGGGGAGCTGTTTTTT. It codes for CASSYPGRVAGELFF.

The CDR3 is CSVEDPGSGYTF. The CDR3 DNA sequence: TGCAGCGTTGAAGACCCAGGGTCGGGCTACACCTTC. The V gene is TRBV29-1, the J gene TRBJ1-2, with a weak D call TRBD1 (5 bases). V was trimmed by 0 bases and J by 8 bases, leaving 10 bases between them. The CDR3 covers 12 residues. Germline assignment: CDR1 SQVTM and CDR2 ANQGSEA.

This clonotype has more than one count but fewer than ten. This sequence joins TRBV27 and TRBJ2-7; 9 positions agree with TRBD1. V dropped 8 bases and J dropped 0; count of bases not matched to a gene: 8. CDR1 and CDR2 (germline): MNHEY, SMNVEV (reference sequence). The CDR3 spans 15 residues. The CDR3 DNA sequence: TGTGCCAGCGGCCGGCCGGGACAGGGCTCCTACGAGCAGTACTTC. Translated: CASGRPGQGSYEQYF.

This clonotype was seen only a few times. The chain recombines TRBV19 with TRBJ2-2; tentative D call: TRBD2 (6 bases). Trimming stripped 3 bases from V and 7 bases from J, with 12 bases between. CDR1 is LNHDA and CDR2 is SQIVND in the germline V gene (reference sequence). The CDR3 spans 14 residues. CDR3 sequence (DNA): TGTGCCAGTAGTATTCAAGGGCGGGACGGGGAGCTGTTTTTT. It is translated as CASSIQGRDGELFF.

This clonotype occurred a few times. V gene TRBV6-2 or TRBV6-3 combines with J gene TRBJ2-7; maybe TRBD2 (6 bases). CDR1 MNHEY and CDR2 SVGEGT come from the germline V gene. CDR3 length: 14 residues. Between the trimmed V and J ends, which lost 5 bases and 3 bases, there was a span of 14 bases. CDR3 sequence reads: CASSSGLFYYEQYF. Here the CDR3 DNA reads TGTGCCAGCAGTAGTGGACTATTCTACTACGAGCAGTACTTC.